This T cell receptor (beta chain) stems from a study of shared clonotypes between healthy human individuals (dated by TCRdb to 2018 to 2021). For the wider study: Two women and a few men aged 18 to 49 years were included in the cohort. For each donor, CD4 naive and CD4 memory were each run on three plates, CD8 naive on two plates, and CD8 memory on one plate. Blood TCR repertoires of five healthy adults were deeply sequenced to estimate repertoire size and the extent of clonotype sharing between individuals. Libraries were prepared and TCR repertoires were sequenced by different laboratories using diverse techniques, in order to increase sequencing depth and limit assay-specific biases. Leukapheresis yielded between about 0.9 and 8.9 billion PBMCs per donor. Broad study findings and their caveats: Sharing across a few donors was observed for approximately 5% of naive CD4, less than 4% of naive CD8, 2.3% of memory CD4, and less than 0.45% of memory CD8 clonotypes. Even with the large sequencing depth, rarefaction of the sorted-subset datasets indicated that sequencing was incomplete. Larger estimated clonotype richness was generally found for naive subsets than for memory subsets. Pairwise subsampling led to the expectation that sequencing depth would affect the degree of clonotype sharing among donors. Only blood was sampled, and tissue TCR repertoires likely differ from those in blood. Higher generation probabilities were observed for clonotypes shared by all four sorted-subset donors than for non-shared clonotypes. Because the study included only a small number of donors, the genetic and exposure-history diversity represented was limited.

For this clone: This clone's antigen is unknown. Per-base quality was not reported, and no clone a single base away is much larger than it.

Using the deep immunoSEQ assay, TCR CDR3 regions were amplified from genomic DNA by multiplex PCR. Genomic DNA extracted from each cell subset was distributed evenly over all wells of several immunoSEQ 96-well plates, and each plate served as one replicate. For sorted subsets, each replicate PCR was loaded with about 200 ng genomic DNA, equivalent to approximately 33,000 T cell genomes. Purified libraries were measured with a Qubit 3.0 fluorometer, size-checked on a Bioanalyzer 2100, and measured again with the KAPA Library Quantification kit. Every immunoSEQ 96-well plate was sequenced on a dedicated single-read 150-cycle Illumina NextSeq 550 flow cell. Regarding the original processing steps: Because only junctional sequences without quality scores were contained in the immunoSEQ output, filtering matching that applied to full-length reads could not be performed. Sequences were annotated with PyIR, a Python wrapper for IgBLAST v1.9, using IMGT germline references to assign V/J genes and CDR3. Reads were filtered out if the reads had weak V/J assignments (E-value above 1e-6), no CDR3, stop codons, out-of-frame junctions, or ambiguous translated residues. V3J clonotypes were defined as sequences sharing an identical inferred V gene, J gene, and CDR3 amino acid sequence. Percentage overlap between repertoires was calculated by dividing the number of shared unique clonotypes by the size of the smaller repertoire. Richness of each repertoire was evaluated using RTK rarefaction, the Chao1 estimator, and Recon v2.1 estimates of unobserved clonotypes. OLGA was used to compute generation probabilities for all TCRbeta clonotypes that the gDNA method yielded from a few donors. The source is immuneACCESS, and TCRdb retained only in-frame sequences with V and J called. Part of the clones is not carried over; for the studies checked, unresolved V genes explain less than half of this, and the remainder is unexplained. The DNA gave D and trimming, while V, J and clone size come from that table. This sample holds under 300,000 clones; approximately 65% were observed only once. Jointly, the top ten make up 11% of the sample.

For CDR1 and CDR2, the germline V gene (reference sequence) lists MNHEY and SMNVEV. The CDR3 contains 15 residues, cysteine and phenylalanine counted. The CDR3 DNA has 45 bases and is translated from base 1. V is cut back by 6 bases and J by 2 bases, with 9 bases in the junction unmatched. Donors were healthy HIV-negative adults with no recently reported acute infections or vaccinations. Every donor was a Caucasian adult residing in Nashville, Tennessee, USA. CD4+ T cells were enriched by magnetic negative selection, after which naive cells were positively selected on CD45RA and the negative fraction was taken as the memory subset. After blood collection by leukapheresis, PBMCs were isolated using Ficoll-Histopaque density gradient centrifugation and then cryopreserved in the vapor phase of liquid nitrogen. Analytical flow cytometry was used to check the purity and quantity of each magnetically sorted T cell population. Genomic DNA was isolated from every sorted fraction and measured by UV absorbance on a Nanodrop 2000c.

The clonotype was recovered from a young man in good health. The source material was memory CD4+ T cells sorted from blood. The cell subset or site label here, explained by the study, means: CD45RA-negative fraction. The chain is made from TRBV27 and TRBJ1-1, with 7 bases aligning to TRBD1. The DNA is TGTGCCAGCAGCGACCGCAGGGGGAGAAACACTGAAGCTTTCTTT. It specifies CASSDRRGRNTEAFF.